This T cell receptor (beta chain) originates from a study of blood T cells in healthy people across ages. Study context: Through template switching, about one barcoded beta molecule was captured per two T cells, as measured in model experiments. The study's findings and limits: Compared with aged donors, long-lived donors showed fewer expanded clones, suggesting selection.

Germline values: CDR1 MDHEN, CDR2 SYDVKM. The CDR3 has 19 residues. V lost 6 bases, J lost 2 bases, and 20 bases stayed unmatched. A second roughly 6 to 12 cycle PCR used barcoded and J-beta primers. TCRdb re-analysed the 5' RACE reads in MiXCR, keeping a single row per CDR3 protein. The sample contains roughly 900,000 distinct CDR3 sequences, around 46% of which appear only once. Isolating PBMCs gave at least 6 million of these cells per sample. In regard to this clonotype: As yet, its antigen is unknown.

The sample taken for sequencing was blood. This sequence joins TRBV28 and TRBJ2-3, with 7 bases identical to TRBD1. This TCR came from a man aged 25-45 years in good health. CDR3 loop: CASSQPPSLDRTFTDTQYF. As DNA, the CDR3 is TGTGCCAGCAGCCAACCACCCTCTTTGGACAGGACGTTCACAGATACGCAGTATTTT.